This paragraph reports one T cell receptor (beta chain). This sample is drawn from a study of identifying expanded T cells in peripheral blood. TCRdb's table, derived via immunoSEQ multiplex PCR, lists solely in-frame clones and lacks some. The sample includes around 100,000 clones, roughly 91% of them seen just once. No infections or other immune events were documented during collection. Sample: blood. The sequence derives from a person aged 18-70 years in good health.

Written as DNA, the CDR3 is TGTGCCAGCAGCCGGACTAGCAGTCCCTCTGGGGCCAACGTCCTGACTTTC. Protein: CASSRTSSPSGANVLTF. The V call is TRBV7-9, the J call TRBJ2-6; the match to TRBD2 covers 8 bases. Per germline, CDR1 SEHNR and CDR2 FQNEAQ (reference sequence). The CDR3 consists of 17 residues. Losses at the gene ends were 5 bases for V and 0 bases for J; bases not matched to a gene: 6.